Shown below are 29 T cell receptor beta chains from a single sample sequenced in a study of cytomegalovirus exposure and HLA in healthy donors. The PCR used 60 Vbeta and 13 Jbeta primers. Only in-frame clones appear in the TCRdb table, and some are missing; sequencing was by immunoSEQ multiplex PCR. The sample contains 90,000 to 150,000 clones, about 60% of which appear only once. Input material: PBMCs. The receptors were gathered from a man between 35 and 55 years old in good health and CMV-seropositive.

This clone was seen only a few times. Other DNA sequences from this sample encode an identical CDR3 as well. The chain links TRBV25-1 to TRBJ2-3; D may be TRBD1 (6 bases). This CDR3 spans 13 amino acids. The V gene's germline CDR1 is MGHDK and CDR2 SYGVNS. Trimming removed 4 bases from V and 3 bases from J, with 8 bases in between. Here the CDR3 reads CASSGTGTDTQYF. CDR3 DNA: TGTGCCAGCAGTGGAACAGGGACAGATACGCAGTATTTT.

This clone was detected only a few times. The V and J genes are TRBV30 and TRBJ2-5, with 9 bases lining up with TRBD1. The J call may be incorrect, as the DNA end agrees better with TRBJ2-7. The V gene's germline CDR1 is GTSNPN and CDR2 SVGIG (reference sequence). This CDR3 is 14 amino acids long. The DNA for the CDR3 is TGTGCCTGGAGGGCTCGGGACAGGGCTTACGAGCAGTACTTC. The encoded protein is CAWRARDRAYEQYF.

A few counts support this clone. The chain links TRBV6-1 to TRBJ2-3, with 7 bases lining up with TRBD2. CDR1 and CDR2 from the germline V gene are MNHNS and SASEGT. The CDR3 consists of 18 residues. J lost 4 bases, V lost 0 bases, and 13 bases had no gene match. The CDR3 reads CASSEAGGYGVRADTQYF. DNA of the CDR3: TGTGCCAGCAGTGAAGCCGGGGGGTATGGAGTAAGGGCAGATACGCAGTATTTT.

The rearrangement uses TRBV18 and TRBJ1-4; tentatively, D is TRBD1 (5 bases). Trimming shortened V by 1 base and J by 1 base, and 7 bases separated the two germline ends. CDR3 length: 15 amino acids. The germline gives CDR1 KGHSH, CDR2 LQKENI. CDR3 DNA: TGTGCCAGCTCACCACGCACAGGAACTAATGAAAAACTGTTTTTT. Residues: CASSPRTGTNEKLFF.

The chain recombines TRBV2 with TRBJ2-2, with 9 nucleotides matching TRBD1. After removal of 6 bases from V and 0 bases from J, the junction contained 2 bases not matched to a gene. CDR3 size: 15 residues. Germline lookup yields CDR1 SNHLY and CDR2 FYNNEI. The CDR3 loop is CASRGTGPNTGELFF. DNA for the CDR3: TGTGCCAGCAGGGGGACAGGGCCGAACACCGGGGAGCTGTTTTTT.

This clone has just one count. The CDR3 DNA reads as TGTGCCAGCAGCCCGGGACAGGTGATATCCTACGAGCAGTACTTC. Translation: CASSPGQVISYEQYF. The chain couples TRBV5-8 to TRBJ2-7, with TRBD1 matching 8 bases. After removal of 4 bases from V and 1 base from J, the junction contained 7 bases not matched to a gene. This CDR3 is built from 15 residues. CDR1 is SGHTS and CDR2 is YDEGEE in the germline V gene.

This clone appeared a few times. The rearrangement uses TRBV7-9 and TRBJ2-1; 15 positions agree with TRBD2. The CDR3 sequence is 19 residues long. V shed 5 bases, J shed 0 bases, and the junction held 8 bases outside the gene matches. The germline V gene has CDR1 SEHNR and CDR2 FQNEAQ (reference sequence). As DNA, the CDR3 is TGTGCCAGCAGCCAACCGGGACTAGCGGGAGGTACCTCCTACAATGAGCAGTTCTTC. As protein: CASSQPGLAGGTSYNEQFF.

The chain couples TRBV18 to TRBJ1-4; maybe TRBD1 (5 bases). The CDR3 covers 16 residues. Germline CDR1 reads KGHSH; CDR2 reads LQKENI. Trimming removed 0 bases from V and 7 bases from J, with 15 bases in between. Written as DNA, the CDR3 is TGTGCCAGCTCACCACCCTCGGGGGGGAGGACTGAAAAACTGTTTTTT. This sequence encodes CASSPPSGGRTEKLFF. Variable domain in full (rest from reference TRBV18 and TRBJ1-4): NAGVMQNPRHLVRRRGQEARLRCSPMKGHSHVYWYRQLPEEGLKFMVYLQKENIIDESGMPKERFSAEFPKEGPSILRIQQVVRGDSAAYFCASSPPSGGRTEKLFFGSGTQLSVL.

The rearrangement links TRBV28 to TRBJ2-7, with 10 bases that match TRBD2. The trim removed 5 bases at V and 2 bases at J, leaving 9 bases unmatched. From germline, CDR1 is MDHEN and CDR2 SYDVKM. The CDR3 is 16 amino acids. The DNA of the CDR3 is TGTGCCAGCAGTCCTCGGGGTAGCGGGAGGACCTACGAGCAGTACTTC. Translated, it gives CASSPRGSGRTYEQYF. The full variable domain, with the rest looked up from reference TRBV28 and TRBJ2-7, is DVKVTQSSRYLVKRTGEKVFLECVQDMDHENMFWYRQDPGLGLRLIYFSYDVKMKEKGDIPEGYSVSREKKERFSLILESASTNQTSMYLCASSPRGSGRTYEQYFGPGTRLTVT.

About this clone: Mismatch with germline at one junction end may stem from a read error. V usage is TRBV7-7 and J usage is TRBJ2-7, with 7 positions matching TRBD1. This CDR3 has 13 residues. From germline, CDR1 is SSHAT and CDR2 FNYEAQ (reference sequence). CDR3 sequence (DNA): TGTGCTAGCAGCCCCCAAGGCAGGGGGGAGCAGTACTTC. This encodes CASSPQGRGEQYF.

V usage is TRBV19 and J usage is TRBJ2-1; D may be TRBD2 (6 bases). V lost 0 bases and J lost 3, with 15 bases in between. Germline V gives CDR1 LNHDA, CDR2 SQIVND (reference sequence). This CDR3 region has 17 residues. CDR3 in amino acids: CASSIEASGLGYNEQFF. The CDR3 DNA reads as TGTGCCAGTAGTATAGAGGCAAGCGGGCTGGGCTACAATGAGCAGTTCTTC.

This clone was seen a handful of times. The V call is TRBV12-5, the J call TRBJ2-3; weak D call: TRBD1 (6 bases). The germline V gene encodes CDR1 LGHNT and CDR2 FRNRAP. V was clipped by 0 bases and J by 5 bases, with 21 bases between them. The CDR3 contains 18 residues. The CDR3 sequence is CASGLVSPTGVGGDTQYF. The CDR3 DNA sequence: TGTGCTAGTGGTTTGGTATCCCCGACAGGCGTTGGAGGAGATACGCAGTATTTT.

This clone has only one observation. The chain uses TRBV7-3 and TRBJ2-1; tentative D call: TRBD2 (5 bases). Germline V gene sequence: CDR1 SGHTA, CDR2 FQGTGA. The V gene lost 4 bases and the J gene lost 3 bases, with 13 bases spanning the gap. This CDR3 has 15 residues. The CDR3 DNA sequence: TGTGCCAGCAGCTCCTTCCCTGGACTCTACAATGAGCAGTTCTTC. Translation gives CASSSFPGLYNEQFF.

This sequence joins TRBV4-1 and TRBJ1-2, with TRBD1 as a possible D gene (6 bases). With 2 bases removed from V and 2 bases from J, the gap between germline ends came to 12 bases. Germline V CDR1 and CDR2: MGHRA, YSYEKL. The CDR3 runs to 15 residues. The CDR3 reads CASSQPYGQNYGYTF. The CDR3 nucleotides read TGCGCCAGCAGCCAACCGTACGGACAGAACTATGGCTACACCTTC.

This clone was counted only a few times. The chain is built from TRBV7-2 and TRBJ1-1; 8 positions match TRBD1. The CDR3 length is 17 residues. Looked up from germline, CDR1 is SGHTA and CDR2 is FQGNSA. The ends lost 0 bases at V and 3 bases at J; junction bases unmatched: 9. This CDR3 reads CASSLAEAGGKDTEAFF. DNA of the CDR3: TGTGCCAGCAGCTTAGCGGAGGCAGGGGGCAAGGACACTGAAGCTTTCTTT.

This CDR3 is CASSAPHTGGSTGELFF. In nucleotides, the CDR3 is TGTGCCAGCAGCGCCCCACACACAGGGGGTAGCACCGGGGAGCTGTTTTTT. This chain links TRBV9 with TRBJ2-2; 8 bases match TRBD1. Germline trimming cut 3 bases from V and 4 bases from J; bases unmatched to any gene: 11. CDR1 and CDR2 (germline): SGDLS, YYNGEE. The CDR3 runs 17 residues.

This chain links TRBV19 with TRBJ2-7; D possibly corresponds to TRBD2 (5 bases). Trimming left V 2 bases short and J 3 bases short, with 8 bases between. The germline V gene has CDR1 LNHDA and CDR2 SQIVND (reference sequence). The CDR3 has 13 amino acids. The CDR3 nucleotides read TGTGCCAGTAGTATACAACGGGGCTACGAGCAGTACTTC. It codes for CASSIQRGYEQYF.

This clone was seen just once. The chain carries TRBV11-2 and TRBJ1-5; a weak D match, TRBD1 (5 bases). The V gene lost 1 base and the J gene lost 6 bases, with 13 bases spanning the gap. The CDR3 extends over 15 amino acids. The germline CDR1 and CDR2 sequences are SGHAT and FQNNGV. DNA of the CDR3: TGTGCCAGCAGCTTAGGGGGGGAGATGCGTCAGCCCCAGCATTTT. It encodes CASSLGGEMRQPQHF.

The genes are TRBV28 and TRBJ2-3, with 14 bases aligning to TRBD2. This CDR3 comprises 17 residues. From germline, CDR1 is MDHEN and CDR2 SYDVKM. V dropped 4 bases and J dropped 5; count of bases not matched to a gene: 8. The CDR3 nucleotides are TGTGCCAGCAGTTCACCGACTAGCGGGAGGGAGAGAGATACGCAGTATTTT. Translating gives CASSSPTSGRERDTQYF.

This chain's CDR3 is CASSESGRTQETQYF. In nucleotides, the CDR3 is TGTGCCAGCAGCGAAAGCGGCCGGACTCAAGAGACCCAGTACTTC. The genes are TRBV2 and TRBJ2-5; D possibly corresponds to TRBD2 (5 bases). There are 15 residues in the CDR3. Germline CDR1 is SNHLY and CDR2 is FYNNEI. V was shortened by 6 bases and J by 2 bases, with 16 bases between the two germline ends.

The chain is built from TRBV4-1 and TRBJ1-1, with 10 bases lining up with TRBD1. CDR1 is MGHRA and CDR2 is YSYEKL in the germline V gene. V shed 2 bases, J shed 9 bases, and the junction held 9 bases outside the gene matches. CDR3 size: 15 residues. CDR3 region: CASSQTRDRGSQAFF. CDR3 coding DNA: TGCGCCAGCAGCCAAACCCGGGACAGGGGTTCCCAAGCTTTCTTT.

The gene calls are TRBV5-1 and TRBJ1-4, with 7 bases that match TRBD1. This CDR3 is 16 amino acids long. With V trimmed by 0 bases and J by 3 bases, 5 bases remained unmatched. Germline V CDR1 and CDR2: SGHRS, YFSETQ. The CDR3 loop reads CASSLGQGIPNEKLFF. Written as DNA, the CDR3 is TGCGCCAGCAGCTTGGGACAGGGCATACCTAATGAAAAACTGTTTTTT.

This clone was seen more than once but under ten times. V and J are TRBV27 and TRBJ2-1, with D possibly being TRBD1 (5 bases). This CDR3 contains 15 residues. Per the germline V gene, CDR1 is MNHEY and CDR2 is SMNVEV (reference sequence). V lost 5 bases and J lost 6, with 17 bases in between. The CDR3 loop is CASSVRTGQSNEQFF. The DNA of the CDR3 is TGTGCCAGCAGTGTCCGGACCGGACAAAGCAATGAGCAGTTCTTC.

V and J are TRBV30 and TRBJ2-1, with 7 nucleotides matching TRBD2. CDR1 is GTSNPN, CDR2 SVGIG, per germline (reference sequence). The CDR3 is 15 residues long. V was pared by 2 bases and J by 0 bases, with 4 bases of the junction left unmatched. CDR3 nucleotides: TGTGCCTGGAGTCAGCGGGGTAGCTCCTACAATGAGCAGTTCTTC. This encodes CAWSQRGSSYNEQFF.

The chain links TRBV13 to TRBJ2-1, with unresolved D. Germline V gene sequence: CDR1 PRHDT, CDR2 FYEKMQ (reference sequence). This CDR3 region has 11 residues. The germline V and J ends were trimmed by 0 bases and 10 bases, with 4 bases remaining between them. Here the CDR3 DNA reads TGTGCCAGCAGCTTAGGTGAGGAGCAGTTCTTC. Translation: CASSLGEEQFF.

The genes are TRBV5-1 and TRBJ2-3; D possibly corresponds to TRBD2 (5 bases). CDR1 is SGHRS and CDR2 is YFSETQ in the germline V gene. V lost 4 bases to trimming and J lost 6 bases, with 18 bases between them. The CDR3 runs 15 residues. DNA for the CDR3: TGCGCCAGCAGCATTGGACTGGGCTCGGTGGATACGCAGTATTTT. It yields the protein CASSIGLGSVDTQYF.

The chain links TRBV7-9 to TRBJ1-5, with 9 bases identical to TRBD1. This CDR3 comprises 14 residues. With V trimmed by 4 bases and J by 7 bases, 5 bases remained unmatched. Germline CDR1 reads SEHNR; CDR2 reads FQNEAQ (reference sequence). The CDR3 DNA reads TGTGCCAGCAGCTCACAGGGGGCGAAGCAGCCCCAGCATTTT. Translated: CASSSQGAKQPQHF.

The CDR3 nucleotides read TGCAGCGTCGTGAAGACAGGGGTACGAGCTTTCTTT. It specifies CSVVKTGVRAFF. V gene TRBV29-1 combines with J gene TRBJ1-1, with TRBD1 identical over 8 bases. The CDR3 is made up of 12 amino acids. Trimming cost V 6 bases and J 10 bases; bases outside gene matches: 10. Germline lookup yields CDR1 SQVTM and CDR2 ANQGSEA.

The chain employs TRBV5-8 and TRBJ1-5, with TRBD1 identical over 9 bases. The CDR3 consists of 18 residues. CDR1 SGHTS and CDR2 YDEGEE come from the germline V gene. The trim removed 1 base at V and 6 bases at J, leaving 14 bases unmatched. The CDR3 DNA reads as TGTGCCAGCAGCTTGACCCTGGGGGGACAGGGTTTTAGTCAGCCCCAGCATTTT. This translates into CASSLTLGGQGFSQPQHF.